This record concerns one T cell receptor beta chain sequence. The target antigen is unknown. The data were taken from a study of cytotoxic CD8 clonotypes in ibrutinib-treated CLL. Broader study findings: Public clonotypes showed up rarely, and on treatment they shrank or held steady.

The CDR3 loop spans 16 amino acids. Losses at the gene ends were 5 bases for V and 0 bases for J; bases not matched to a gene: 4. Germline V gene sequence: CDR1 SGHTA, CDR2 FQGTGA. Clones were sequenced by immunoSEQ multiplex PCR, and TCRdb holds only the in-frame ones, with some missing. The sample has 15,000 to 20,000 clones, approximately 82% seen once. The source of this sequence is a human donor with chronic lymphocytic leukemia. The V and J genes are TRBV7-3 and TRBJ2-3, with 11 nucleotides matching TRBD2. Source: PBMCs, taken before ibrutinib treatment. The CDR3 nucleotides are TGTGCCAGCAGCCAGCGACTAGCGGGAAGCACAGATACGCAGTATTTT. Its translation: CASSQRLAGSTDTQYF.